This T cell receptor (beta chain) was obtained from a study of cytomegalovirus exposure and HLA in healthy donors. Whole-study results and caveats: Most of the CMV-associated TCR beta chains (in a later analysis) appeared to be HLA-restricted. Later on, an analysis tied about 17,000 TCR beta sequences to HLA alleles at 0.05 false discovery rate.

The sample holds a few counts of this clone. The antigen remains unidentified. Healthy bone marrow donors made up the donor group. Though probably carrying unrecorded immune exposures, donors were nominally healthy at sampling. A multiplex PCR was run with 60 Vbeta primers and 13 Jbeta primers. The data were produced by immunoSEQ multiplex PCR, yet TCRdb's version contains in-frame clones alone and is incomplete. The sample shows 150,000 to 200,000 clones, over 60% of them seen only once. V was trimmed by 6 bases and J by 2 bases, leaving 8 bases between them. The CDR3 loop spans 12 amino acids. CDR1 and CDR2 from the germline V gene are SQVTM and ANQGSEA.

Sequences were obtained from PBMCs. V is TRBV29-1 and J is TRBJ2-4; the D is unclear. This TCR was recovered from a woman in her 30s in good health and CMV-seronegative. CDR3 sequence (DNA): TGCAGCGTACAAGTGCCCAAAAACATTCAGTACTTC. This sequence encodes CSVQVPKNIQYF. The full variable domain, in which reference TRBV29-1 and TRBJ2-4 provide the parts outside the CDR3, is SAVISQKPSRDICQRGTSLTIQCQVDSQVTMMFWYRQQPGQSLTLIATANQGSEATYESGFVIDKFPISRPNLTFSTLTVSNMSPEDSSIYLCSVQVPKNIQYFGAGTRLSVL.